The sequence of this T cell receptor beta chain was determined in a study of blood T cells in healthy people across ages. Study-wide points: Reliance upon unsorted PBMCs precluded definitive naive versus antigen-experienced comparison.

Germline V gene sequence: CDR1 SEHNR, CDR2 FQNEAQ (reference sequence). The CDR3 loop spans 15 amino acids. With regard to this clonotype: The antigen remains undetermined. An end of the junction differs from the germline gene, which may be a read error.

Combining a sample-barcoded 5' primer with a J-beta primer mix, a second PCR ran for roughly 6 to 12 cycles. Every single cDNA molecule received a tag from a template-switch adaptor with 12 random nucleotides. MiXCR, run by TCRdb on the 5' RACE reads, gives a single entry per CDR3 protein. The sample carries roughly 2 million distinct CDR3 sequences, around 48% recorded once. The rearrangement links TRBV7-9 to TRBJ2-3, with 7 bases that match TRBD2. Source material: blood. This clonotype originated in a middle-aged woman in good health. CDR3 bases: TGCGCATCCCTGAGGGCTAGCGGATCCACAGATACGCAGTATTTT. Protein: CASLRASGSTDTQYF.